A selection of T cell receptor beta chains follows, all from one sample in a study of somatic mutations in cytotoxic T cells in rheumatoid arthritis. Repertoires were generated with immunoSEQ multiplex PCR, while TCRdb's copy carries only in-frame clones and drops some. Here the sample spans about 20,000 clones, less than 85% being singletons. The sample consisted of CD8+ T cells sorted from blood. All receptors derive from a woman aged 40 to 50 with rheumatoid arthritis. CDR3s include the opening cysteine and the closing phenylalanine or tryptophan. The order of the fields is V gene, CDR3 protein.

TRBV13 CASSLAGSSYEQYF
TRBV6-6 CASSIAGLDNEQFF
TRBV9 CASSATGSLLAKNIQYF
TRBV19 CASRSGGILHF
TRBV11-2 CASSPRRGGRAYEQYF
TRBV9 CASSVVGLESDTQYF
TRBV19 CASNLDRGGMNTEAFF
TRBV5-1 CASPESRDNANSPLHF
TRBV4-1 CASRHVVVVEHNEQFF
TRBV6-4 CASSDPQGSLAEQYF
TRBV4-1 CASSQVGGEDGYTF
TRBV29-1 CSVPGASGGGGTQYF
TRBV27 CASRTIGHEQYF
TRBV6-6 CASSYSYTGTEAFF
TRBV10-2 CASSELGVAYGYTF
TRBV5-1 CASSDLTGLNTEAFF
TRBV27 CASSLSDRAGTEAFF
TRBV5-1 CASSYGQGAANSPLHF
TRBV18 CASSLTGLSDTEAFF
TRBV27 CASSFAGELFF
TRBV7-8 CASSLTTASSYEQYF
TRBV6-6 CASGEGGGYTF
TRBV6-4 CASSEAGENTGELFF
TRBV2 CASSERLVRNEQFF
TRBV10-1 CASSDGGGEDTQYF
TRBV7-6 CASSPLSGGDYEQYF
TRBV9 CASSVHTGLNTEAFF
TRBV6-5 CASRTSSYEQYF
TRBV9 CASSPTSGEYEQYF
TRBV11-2 CASSLVVSEAFF
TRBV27 CASSILRTDTQYF
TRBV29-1 CSVDSGGSRTYF
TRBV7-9 CASSPPGGAAEAFF
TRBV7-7 CASSLLSVPSGNTIYF
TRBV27 CASRRGQFYNEQFF
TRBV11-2 CASSRTSGGYNEQFF
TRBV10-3 CAISEGRQGLLLNTDTQYF
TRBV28 CASSLWAGTYGYTF
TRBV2 CASSAAGVSYNEQFF
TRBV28 CASSLVGTDSKVGYGYTF
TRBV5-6 CASSFGEAGGGNIQYF
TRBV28 CASSFYPTGNEAFF
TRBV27 CASKSIQGGTQPQHF
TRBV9 CASSVEAASSYNEQFF
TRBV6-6 CASSWEGSLMNTEAFF
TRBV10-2 CASNRGHGQPQHF
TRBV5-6 CASSLGLTNEQFF
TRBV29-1 CSVDDGRAFF
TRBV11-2 CASLGPPSYEQYF
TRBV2 CASSGGLAGGDTGELFF
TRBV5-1 CASSSPSGGSRTGELFF
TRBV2 CASSGGGPSNTEAFF
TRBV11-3 CASSPRFSGGYNEQFF
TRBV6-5 CASSPSAGRNYEQYF
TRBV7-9 CASSLAGRTGDNYGYTF
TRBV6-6 CASRQGLDEQYF
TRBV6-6 CASSYSGEGEKLFF
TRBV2 CASSEGTVYNEQFF
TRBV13 CASSSRGVSSYNSPLHF
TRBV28 CASSFAAYNEQFF